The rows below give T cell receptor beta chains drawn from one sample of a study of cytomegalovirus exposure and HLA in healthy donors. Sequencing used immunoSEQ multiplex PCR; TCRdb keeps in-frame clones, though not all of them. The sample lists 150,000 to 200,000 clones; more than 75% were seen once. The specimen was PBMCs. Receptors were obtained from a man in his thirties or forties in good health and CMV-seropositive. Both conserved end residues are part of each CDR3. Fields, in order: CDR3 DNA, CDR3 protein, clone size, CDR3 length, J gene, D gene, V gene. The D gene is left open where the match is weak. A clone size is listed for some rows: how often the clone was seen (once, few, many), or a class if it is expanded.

TGTGCCAGCAGCCCGGGACTGCACCGTACCGGGGAGCTGTTTTTT	CASSPGLHRTGELFF	.	15	TRBJ2-2	.	TRBV7-2
TGTGCCAGCAGTCCAGACCGACTAGCGGGAGCTAATGAGCAGTTCTTC	CASSPDRLAGANEQFF	once	16	TRBJ2-1	TRBD2	TRBV27
TGTGCCAGCTCACCAGACAGCAACTATGGCTACACCTTC	CASSPDSNYGYTF	.	13	TRBJ1-2	.	TRBV18
TGTGCCAGCAGCGGCGGACAGGGTAATAGCAATCAGCCCCAGCATTTT	CASSGGQGNSNQPQHF	.	16	TRBJ1-5	TRBD1	TRBV9
TGTGCCAGCAGCCTCGGGACAGGGGATGAAAAACTGTTTTTT	CASSLGTGDEKLFF	.	14	TRBJ1-4	TRBD1	TRBV7-6
TGCGCCAGCAGCCAAGATCACGGCGGTCCGCAGCATTTT	CASSQDHGGPQHF	.	13	TRBJ1-5	.	TRBV4-1
TGCGCCAGCAGCCGTGGGACAGACACCGGGGAGCTGTTTTTT	CASSRGTDTGELFF	few	14	TRBJ2-2	TRBD1	TRBV5-1
TGCGCCAGCAGCTCCGGACAGGGGGCTTCGAACACTGAAGCTTTCTTT	CASSSGQGASNTEAFF	.	16	TRBJ1-1	TRBD1	TRBV5-1
TGTGCCAGCGGGGCCGGGACTAGCAGTAAGACAGATACGCAGTATTTT	CASGAGTSSKTDTQYF	few	16	TRBJ2-3	TRBD2	TRBV5-8
TGTGCCAGCTCACCACCGGGCGAGACCCAGTACTTC	CASSPPGETQYF	.	12	TRBJ2-5	.	TRBV18
TGTGCCAGCAGCTTGGAGACTGTCCAAGAGACCCAGTACTTC	CASSLETVQETQYF	.	14	TRBJ2-5	.	TRBV5-4
TGTGCCAGCAGCTTAGACTGGTCCTTCTTCTATGGCTACACCTTC	CASSLDWSFFYGYTF	few	15	TRBJ1-2	.	TRBV7-9
TGTTCCAGCAGCTCCAGGGGGATCGATGAAAAACTGTTTTTT	CSSSSRGIDEKLFF	.	14	TRBJ1-4	TRBD1	TRBV7-9
TGTGCCAGCAGTGAAAAGGGAGTGGCAGCCAAGAACACTGAAGCTTTCTTT	CASSEKGVAAKNTEAFF	.	17	TRBJ1-1	.	TRBV2
TGTTCCAGCAGCCCACACCGGACAGGGTTCGATGAGCAGTTCTTC	CSSSPHRTGFDEQFF	once	15	TRBJ2-1	TRBD1	TRBV7-9
TGTGCCAGCAGTGAAGCGCGCAGGGGGGCCTTAGAGACCCAGTACTTC	CASSEARRGALETQYF	.	16	TRBJ2-5	.	TRBV6-1
TGTGCCAGCAGTGACCTACAGGGGGCGGGCTATGGCTACACCTTC	CASSDLQGAGYGYTF	.	15	TRBJ1-2	TRBD1	TRBV6-1
TGTGCCAGCAGCTTTACAGGGGGTAGTCAGCCCCAGCATTTT	CASSFTGGSQPQHF	.	14	TRBJ1-5	TRBD1	TRBV7-9
TGTGCCAGCAGCCAATACATTCAGGGAATCTATGGCTACACCTTC	CASSQYIQGIYGYTF	once	15	TRBJ1-2	.	TRBV7-2
TGCAGCGTTGAAGAAGGACTAGCGGGAGTATCCCACTACGAGCAGTACTTC	CSVEEGLAGVSHYEQYF	.	17	TRBJ2-7	TRBD2	TRBV29-1
TGTGCCAGCAGCCAAGAGGAGGCGGGTAGGACCTACAATGAGCAGTTCTTC	CASSQEEAGRTYNEQFF	.	17	TRBJ2-1	.	TRBV4-2
TGTGCCAGCAGCTTGCGACAGGGGGGTTCCAAAAACATTCAGTACTTC	CASSLRQGGSKNIQYF	.	16	TRBJ2-4	TRBD1	TRBV5-4
TGTGCCAGCAGCTTAGCGGTAATAGCGGGAGGTCTCGCAGATACGCAGTATTTT	CASSLAVIAGGLADTQYF	.	18	TRBJ2-3	TRBD2	TRBV7-2
TGTGCCAGCAGTTACTCATTCTTAGCGAGGGAGACCCAGTACTTC	CASSYSFLARETQYF	.	15	TRBJ2-5	.	TRBV6-5
TGCGCCAGCAGCTTACTGCTAGCGGGAGGGGATGGAGATACGCAGTATTTT	CASSLLLAGGDGDTQYF	.	17	TRBJ2-3	TRBD2	TRBV5-1
TGTGCCAGTAGTATAGACCTACGGTTTTCAACTAATGAAAAACTGTTTTTT	CASSIDLRFSTNEKLFF	.	17	TRBJ1-4	.	TRBV19
TGTGCCAGCAGTTCTTTTGATGGCTACACCTTC	CASSSFDGYTF	.	11	TRBJ1-2	.	TRBV6-5
TGTGCCAGCAGTGTTAGAGACATTGGGTTAGAGACCCAGTACTTC	CASSVRDIGLETQYF	.	15	TRBJ2-5	.	TRBV6-4
TGTGCCAGCAGCCGACAGGCCCCTAATGAAAAACTGTTTTTT	CASSRQAPNEKLFF	.	14	TRBJ1-4	.	TRBV7-6
TGTGCCAGCAGCTTTGCCTACAGGCTCTCTGGAAACACCATATATTTT	CASSFAYRLSGNTIYF	.	16	TRBJ1-3	.	TRBV7-6
TGTGCCAGCAGGGGACAGCTAGCCTTGGGTGGGACGCAGTATTTT	CASRGQLALGGTQYF	.	15	TRBJ2-3	TRBD1	TRBV6-5
TGTGCCAGCAGTTTTCGGCGAGGGTCCTATGTCTACGAGCAGTACTTC	CASSFRRGSYVYEQYF	.	16	TRBJ2-7	.	TRBV27
TGTGCCAGCTCACCCGGACTAGCGGGAGCAGAGACCCAGTACTTC	CASSPGLAGAETQYF	.	15	TRBJ2-5	TRBD2	TRBV18
TGTGCCAGCAGTGAAGACTTACTTTTCTCTGGAAACACCATATATTTT	CASSEDLLFSGNTIYF	.	16	TRBJ1-3	.	TRBV25-1
TGCAGCGTTGGGGGAGGCCGTATCGAGCAGTTCTTC	CSVGGGRIEQFF	.	12	TRBJ2-1	.	TRBV29-1
TGTGCCAGCAGTTCGTTAGCGGAAACAGATACGCAGTATTTT	CASSSLAETDTQYF	few	14	TRBJ2-3	.	TRBV7-6
TGTGCCAGCAGAGACTCAGCGGCTAGATCCTACAATGAGCAGTTCTTC	CASRDSAARSYNEQFF	.	16	TRBJ2-1	.	TRBV2
TGCGCCAGCAGTCAATGGGTAGATCCCGACAGGGCCTATCCCCCAGATGAAAAACTGTTTTTT	CASSQWVDPDRAYPPDEKLFF	.	21	TRBJ1-4	TRBD1	TRBV23-1
TGTGCCAGCAGCGTCAGGGGGCGGGACACTGAAGCTTTCTTT	CASSVRGRDTEAFF	.	14	TRBJ1-1	TRBD1	TRBV11-3
TGTGCCAGCAGTTCTGCAGATCATAATGAAAAACTGTTTTTT	CASSSADHNEKLFF	few	14	TRBJ1-4	.	TRBV27
TGTGCCAGCAGCTTAGAGATCGCGGGAGGCACCGGGGAGCTGTTTTTT	CASSLEIAGGTGELFF	.	16	TRBJ2-2	TRBD2	TRBV7-6
TGCGCCAGCAGCTATACCGGGACTAGCGCCTACAATGAGCAGTTCTTC	CASSYTGTSAYNEQFF	.	16	TRBJ2-1	TRBD2	TRBV4-3
TGTGCCAGCAGCTTACAAGGAGGGCCGGTAAATGAGCAGTTCTTC	CASSLQGGPVNEQFF	.	15	TRBJ2-1	.	TRBV7-3
TGCGCCAGCAGCTTGTTTGGCTGGTTGCAGTTCTTC	CASSLFGWLQFF	.	12	TRBJ2-1	.	TRBV5-1